This TCR beta chain was observed in a study of shared clonotypes between healthy human individuals. A note on this clone: Its antigen is currently unknown.

The assay was immunoSEQ multiplex PCR, and TCRdb's table has in-frame clones only and misses some. The repertoire includes over 700,000 clones, over 55% of them detected once, and under 2% sits in the top ten. From germline, CDR1 is SGHVS and CDR2 FNYEAQ. The CDR3 length is 16 residues. The ends were cut back, 5 bases at V and 3 bases at J, with 20 bases in the middle. Findings of the study overall: Among several donors, about 5% of naive CD4 clonotypes were found in common.

The chain couples TRBV7-6 to TRBJ2-7, with D perhaps being TRBD1 or TRBD2 (5 bases each). Sequences were obtained from memory CD4+ T cells sorted from blood. The subset denotes: CD45RA-negative fraction. The receptor was derived from a woman between 25 and 40 years old in good health. The CDR3 sequence is CASSPGTAERSYEQYF. CDR3 bases: TGTGCCAGCAGCCCAGGGACGGCCGAGAGGAGCTACGAGCAGTACTTC.